A single sample gave rise to the 20 T cell receptor beta chains below, sequenced in a study of control samples from healthy donors and cancer patients (dated by TCRdb to the early 2020s). Library creation used the immunoSEQ multiplex PCR assay. Held by TCRdb, this immuneACCESS table contains in-frame sequences only and omits some clones. Under half of the omission traces to an unresolved V gene where checked; the cause of the rest is unknown. The sample table shows roughly 88,000 clones, and more than 85% are seen once. 0.85% to 1% of the sample goes to the ten largest clones. Sequenced input: blood. The origin of the receptors is a young woman in good health.

This clone occurred once. V gene TRBV7-9 combines with J gene TRBJ2-5, with D maybe TRBD1 (5 bases). V lost 4 bases and J lost 1, with 19 bases in between. The CDR3 spans 17 residues. Per germline, CDR1 SEHNR and CDR2 FQNEAQ (reference sequence). The CDR3 bases are TGTGCCAGCAGCTCTTTAAGACGGACACCACTCCAAGAGACCCAGTACTTC. This encodes CASSSLRRTPLQETQYF.

DNA of the CDR3: TGTGCCAGCAGTTTAGAGACAGGAGACAATCAGCCCCAGCATTTT. Its translation: CASSLETGDNQPQHF. The V gene is TRBV27, the J gene TRBJ1-5, with D maybe TRBD1 (6 bases). The CDR3 has 15 amino acids. CDR1 and CDR2 (germline): MNHEY, SMNVEV (reference sequence). The V gene lost 2 bases and the J gene lost 3 bases, with 11 bases spanning the gap.

The chain combines TRBV18 with TRBJ1-2; D gene uncertain. This CDR3 is built from 15 residues. The ends were cut back, 1 base at V and 1 base at J, with 10 bases in the middle. The V gene's germline CDR1 is KGHSH and CDR2 LQKENI. The DNA for the CDR3 is TGTGCCAGCTCACCACGAACCAACGTTAACTATGGCTACACCTTC. It codes for CASSPRTNVNYGYTF.

The rearrangement links TRBV15 to TRBJ1-1; perhaps TRBD1 as D (6 bases). The ends were cut back, 4 bases at V and 10 bases at J, with 19 bases in the middle. This CDR3 has 14 amino acids. Germline CDR1 and CDR2: LNHNV and YYDKDF (reference sequence). CDR3 bases: TGTGCCACCAGCATATTCGGGGGGCCCCGTGGAGCTTTCTTT. It translates to CATSIFGGPRGAFF.

The chain is built from TRBV9 and TRBJ1-1, with D hard to call. Trimming took off 3 bases at V and 4 bases at J, with 13 bases between the two ends. This CDR3 has 14 residues. Germline-derived CDR1 and CDR2 are SGDLS and YYNGEE. This chain's CDR3 is CASSAHGRRTEAFF. The CDR3 nucleotides are TGTGCCAGCAGCGCGCATGGGAGGCGCACTGAAGCTTTCTTT.

The gene calls are TRBV6-1 and TRBJ2-7; TRBD2 aligns across 8 bases. This CDR3 is 16 amino acids long. J gave up 0 bases and V 1 base, and 5 bases lay outside the gene matches. Germline CDR1 is MNHNS and CDR2 is SASEGT. The CDR3 sequence: CASSEVRTSLSYEQYF. The CDR3, as DNA: TGTGCCAGCAGTGAAGTTAGGACTAGCCTCTCCTACGAGCAGTACTTC.

The chain is built from TRBV21-1 and TRBJ2-3; the table names TRBD2, a call not compared with the DNA. TRBV21-1 is deemed a pseudogene. This CDR3 is 20 amino acids long. CDR3 DNA: TGTGCCAGCAGCAAAGGGGCGGGACTAGCGGGAGAATTGGGGACAGATACGCAGTATTTT. Its protein is CASSKGAGLAGELGTDTQYF.

The V and J genes are TRBV5-6 and TRBJ1-6; 9 nucleotides align to TRBD1. CDR3 length: 15 residues. Per the germline V gene, CDR1 is SGHDT and CDR2 is YYEEEE. Unmatched junction bases numbered 12, after V lost 7 bases and J lost 10 bases. The CDR3 protein is CASRQGGTLMSPLHF. As DNA, the CDR3 is TGTGCCAGCCGACAGGGGGGGACCCTCATGTCACCCCTCCACTTT.

This clone was detected only once. This rearrangement joins TRBV6-6 to TRBJ2-2, with D hard to call. The CDR3 extends over 16 amino acids. V was clipped by 6 bases and J by 2 bases, with 16 bases between them. Germline values: CDR1 MNHNY, CDR2 SVGAGI (reference sequence). The CDR3 loop reads CASSPWPRGNTGELFF. DNA for the CDR3: TGTGCCAGCAGCCCCTGGCCCCGCGGTAACACCGGGGAGCTGTTTTTT.

The V and J genes are TRBV4-2 and TRBJ2-7; 14 bases agree with TRBD2. The CDR3 extends over 16 amino acids. Germline-derived CDR1 and CDR2 are LGHNA and YNFKEQ. Unmatched junction bases numbered 6, after V lost 3 bases and J lost 5 bases. The CDR3 here is CASSHGGTSGSHEQYF. CDR3 DNA sequence: TGTGCCAGCAGCCACGGGGGGACTAGCGGGAGCCACGAGCAGTACTTC.

This chain connects TRBV6-6 to TRBJ2-5, with D hard to call. The germline V gene encodes CDR1 MNHNY and CDR2 SVGAGI (reference sequence). Trimming cost V 6 bases and J 2 bases, with 13 bases left between them. This CDR3 region has 14 residues. The CDR3 spells CASRPRRGQETQYF. CDR3 bases: TGTGCCAGCAGACCTCGCCGCGGACAAGAGACCCAGTACTTC.

The J gene is TRBJ1-1, the V gene TRBV10-2, with 7 nucleotides matching TRBD1. V was pared by 7 bases and J by 2 bases, with 7 bases of the junction left unmatched. The CDR3 consists of 14 residues. The germline V gene encodes CDR1 WSHSY and CDR2 SAAADI. The CDR3 coding sequence is TGCGCCAGCATAAGGGACAGACTAAACACTGAAGCTTTCTTT. It encodes CASIRDRLNTEAFF.

The gene calls are TRBV2 and TRBJ1-3; 8 bases align to TRBD1. CDR1 and CDR2 from the germline V gene are SNHLY and FYNNEI. The junction had 8 bases not matched to a gene; V was cut back by 1 base and J by 0 bases. CDR3 length: 18 amino acids. DNA of the CDR3: TGTGCCAGCAGTGAAGACGGACAGGGAGATTACTCTGGAAACACCATATATTTT. Protein: CASSEDGQGDYSGNTIYF.

The chain couples TRBV2 to TRBJ2-3; no clear D. This CDR3 has 21 residues. The ends were cut back, 3 bases at V and 0 bases at J, with 28 bases in the middle. CDR1 SNHLY and CDR2 FYNNEI come from the germline V gene. CDR3: CASSDNWLPKGSSQSTDTQYF. DNA for the CDR3: TGTGCCAGCAGTGATAATTGGCTCCCCAAAGGGTCCTCCCAAAGCACAGATACGCAGTATTTT.

The chain has TRBV10-1 and TRBJ2-7; TRBD2 agrees at 9 bases. The CDR3 length is 16 residues. Unmatched junction bases numbered 10, after V lost 2 bases and J lost 5 bases. Per germline, CDR1 WNHNN and CDR2 SYGVQD (reference sequence). The CDR3, as DNA: TGCGCCAGCAGTGAGAGGTTGGGCGGGGGGGCGGACGAGCAGTACTTC. This encodes CASSERLGGGADEQYF.

The chain has TRBV6-6 and TRBJ1-5; D may be TRBD2 (5 bases). The DNA end favors TRBJ2-3, so the J call may be wrong. From germline, CDR1 is MNHNY and CDR2 SVGAGI (reference sequence). CDR3 size: 12 residues. The CDR3 is CASSTPPWTQYF. In DNA form, the CDR3 reads TGTGCCAGCAGTACCCCGCCCTGGACTCAGTATTTT.

The J gene is TRBJ1-5, the V gene TRBV5-1, with D possibly being TRBD1 (5 bases). Germline CDR1 SGHRS, CDR2 YFSETQ. The germline V and J ends were trimmed by 4 bases and 4 bases, with 18 bases remaining between them. This CDR3 region has 16 residues. The DNA for the CDR3 is TGCGCCAGCAGCCCCGGACTACGGGGGTGGAATCAGCCCCAGCATTTT. Amino acid sequence: CASSPGLRGWNQPQHF.

The CDR3 sequence: CASSPRTSGWDNEQFF. The CDR3 DNA reads as TGTGCCAGCAGCCCCCGGACTAGCGGGTGGGACAATGAGCAGTTCTTC. The genes are TRBV11-3 and TRBJ2-1; 11 nucleotides match TRBD2. CDR1 and CDR2 (germline): SGHNT, YENEEA. Trimming took 5 bases from V and 5 from J; bases not matched to a gene: 8. This CDR3 contains 16 residues. Together with reference TRBV11-3 and TRBJ2-1, the CDR3 gives the full variable domain: EAGVVQSPRYKIIEKKQPVAFWCNPISGHNTLYWYLQNLGQGPELLIRYENEEAVDDSQLPKDRFSAERLKGVDSTLKIQPAELGDSAVYLCASSPRTSGWDNEQFFGPGTRLTVL.

To note about this clone: The junction differs from germline at one of its ends, possibly a read error. The V and J genes are TRBV18 and TRBJ2-7; D is undetermined. In germline, CDR1 is KGHSH, CDR2 LQKENI. This CDR3 is 12 amino acids long. The CDR3 bases are TGTGCCAGCTCCTCCATTCATAGACCGGCGGCGTTC. It specifies CASSSIHRPAAF.

This chain connects TRBV7-2 to TRBJ1-2; D remains unclear. V was trimmed by 5 bases and J by 4 bases, leaving 17 bases between them. CDR3 length: 15 residues. CDR1 SGHTA and CDR2 FQGNSA come from the germline V gene. The CDR3, as DNA: TGTGCCAGCAGCAATAGGGCCGAGGGATCCTATGGCTACACCTTC. Amino acid sequence: CASSNRAEGSYGYTF.